A selection of T cell receptor beta chains follows, all from one sample in a study of T cells after yellow fever vaccination. One entry per CDR3 protein, called by TCRdb with MiXCR from the 5' RACE reads. The repertoire holds 500,000 to 650,000 distinct CDR3 sequences, with around 12% as singletons. Sequencing was performed on PBMCs, taken on the day of the yellow fever booster vaccination. Receptor source: a man aged 30 to 45 who received the YFV17D yellow fever vaccine. Each CDR3 is given with its conserved first and last residue. Some rows have no size entry. The others give once, few or many, or a class for an expanded clone.

j_call clone_size v_call cdr3_aa
TRBJ1-5 NA TRBV24-1 CATSDTGADQPQHF
TRBJ1-5 few TRBV27 CASSLTGSSNQPQHF
TRBJ2-4 NA TRBV7-9 CASSLPGTGGSIQYF
TRBJ2-7 many TRBV7-2 CASSPGSFYEQYF
TRBJ1-5 NA TRBV5-4 CASSGGDDQPQHF
TRBJ2-7 NA TRBV20-1 CSANLAGGPGEQYF
TRBJ2-3 many TRBV7-6 CASSPSGSWADTQYF
TRBJ2-2 once TRBV18 CASSPPMGQGNTGELFF
TRBJ2-7 NA TRBV5-6 CASSLIRQVGYYEQYF
TRBJ2-7 many TRBV12-3/TRBV12-4 CASSLVVPEQYF
TRBJ1-4 NA TRBV5-1 CASRATGIKGEKLFF
TRBJ2-7 few TRBV5-1 CASSIGQAVYEQYF
TRBJ2-7 NA TRBV6-5 CASSYSKAGAYEQYF
TRBJ2-4 few TRBV20-1 CSARSPWTPHSKNIQYF
TRBJ2-2 NA TRBV18 CASSPRDSNTGELFF
TRBJ2-7 few TRBV6-2/TRBV6-3 CASLDRGTYEQYF
TRBJ2-7 NA TRBV5-1 CASSLGGTLYEQYF
TRBJ1-3 few TRBV12-3/TRBV12-4 CASSSTGSRDTIYF